This is a list of T cell receptor beta chains from one sample in a study of control samples from healthy donors and cancer patients. Libraries were prepared by immunoSEQ multiplex PCR; TCRdb keeps only in-frame clonotypes and omits some of them. The sample gives approximately 66,000 clones, nearly 90% of which show up once; around 6% is in the top ten. Sequenced material: PBMCs. The source is a man aged 55-75 years with colorectal cancer. Both conserved end residues are part of each CDR3.

j_call: TRBJ1-6
v_call: TRBV11-2
cdr3_aa: CASRTTDHSPLHF

j_call: TRBJ1-5
v_call: TRBV19
cdr3_aa: CASSIAAGMDQPQHF

j_call: TRBJ2-7
v_call: TRBV19
cdr3_aa: CASSAGRSLEQYF

j_call: TRBJ2-7
v_call: TRBV5-5
cdr3_aa: CASSLLDSSYEQYF

j_call: TRBJ2-7
v_call: TRBV20-1
cdr3_aa: CSVLIAYEQYF

j_call: TRBJ2-7
v_call: TRBV9
cdr3_aa: CASSVGQGGYEQYF

j_call: TRBJ1-1
v_call: TRBV5-1
cdr3_aa: CASRTQGFAEAFF

j_call: TRBJ1-4
v_call: TRBV28
cdr3_aa: CASSRGSATNEKLFF

j_call: TRBJ2-7
v_call: TRBV11-2
cdr3_aa: CASSSKRYHYEQYF

j_call: TRBJ2-5
v_call: TRBV6-1
cdr3_aa: CASSVGNPTGPWWETQYF

j_call: TRBJ1-6
v_call: TRBV3-1/TRBV3-2
cdr3_aa: CASSPGGWSDSPLHF

j_call: TRBJ1-1
v_call: TRBV11-2
cdr3_aa: CASSSGQALNTEAFF

j_call: TRBJ2-5
v_call: TRBV27
cdr3_aa: CASSVAGMQETQYF

j_call: TRBJ2-7
v_call: TRBV5-4
cdr3_aa: CASSLDTPYEQYF

j_call: TRBJ1-2
v_call: TRBV6-5
cdr3_aa: CATRQTNYGYTF

j_call: TRBJ1-5
v_call: TRBV28
cdr3_aa: CASRDQGGSNQPQHF

j_call: TRBJ1-2
v_call: TRBV19
cdr3_aa: CASQLNLNYGYTF

j_call: TRBJ1-3
v_call: TRBV3-1/TRBV3-2
cdr3_aa: CASSQDWLGKTGNTIYF

j_call: TRBJ1-5
v_call: TRBV2
cdr3_aa: CASPYREENQPQHF

j_call: TRBJ2-7
v_call: TRBV7-8
cdr3_aa: CASSFGLAGGYEQYF

j_call: TRBJ1-2
v_call: TRBV19
cdr3_aa: CASSMWGTYGYTF

j_call: TRBJ2-3
v_call: TRBV4-3
cdr3_aa: CASSRTRESVAGVTDTQYF

j_call: TRBJ1-4
v_call: TRBV4-1
cdr3_aa: CASSQEPGRGEKLFF

j_call: TRBJ1-2
v_call: TRBV6-1
cdr3_aa: CASSEAGQQGSYGYTF

j_call: TRBJ1-3
v_call: TRBV4-3
cdr3_aa: CASSPRTQTGSGNTIYF

j_call: TRBJ1-2
v_call: TRBV19
cdr3_aa: CASSSGTNYGYTF

j_call: TRBJ1-6
v_call: TRBV5-1
cdr3_aa: CASSSGQGNSPLHF

j_call: TRBJ1-1
v_call: TRBV4-1
cdr3_aa: CASSQAPQVMNTEAFF

j_call: TRBJ1-5
v_call: TRBV19
cdr3_aa: CAAGPSNQPQHF